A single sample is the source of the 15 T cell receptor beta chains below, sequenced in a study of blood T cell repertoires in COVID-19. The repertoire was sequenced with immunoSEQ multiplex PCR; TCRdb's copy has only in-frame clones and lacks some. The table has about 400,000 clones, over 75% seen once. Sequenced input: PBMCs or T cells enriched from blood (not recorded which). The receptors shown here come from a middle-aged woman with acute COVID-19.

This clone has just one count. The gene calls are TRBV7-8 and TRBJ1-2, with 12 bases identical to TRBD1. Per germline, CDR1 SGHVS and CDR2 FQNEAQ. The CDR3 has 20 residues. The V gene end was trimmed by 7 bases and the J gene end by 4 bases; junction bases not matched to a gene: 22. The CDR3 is CASTRNLRDRGPLYSYGYTF. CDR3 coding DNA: TGTGCCAGCACCCGAAACCTCCGGGACAGGGGGCCCCTGTACTCCTATGGCTACACCTTC.

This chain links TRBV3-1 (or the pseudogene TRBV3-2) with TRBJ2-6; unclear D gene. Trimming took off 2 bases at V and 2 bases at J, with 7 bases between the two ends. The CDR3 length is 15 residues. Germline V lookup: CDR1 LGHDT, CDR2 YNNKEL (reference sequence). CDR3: CASSQRKPGANVLTF. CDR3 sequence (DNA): TGTGCCAGCAGCCAACGAAAGCCTGGGGCCAACGTCCTGACTTTC.

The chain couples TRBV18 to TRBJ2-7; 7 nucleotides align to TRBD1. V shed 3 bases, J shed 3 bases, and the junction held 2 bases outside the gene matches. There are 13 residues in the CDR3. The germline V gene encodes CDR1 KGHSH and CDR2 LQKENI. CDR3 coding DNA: TGTGCCAGCTCACCGACAGGGTACTACGAGCAGTACTTC. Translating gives CASSPTGYYEQYF.

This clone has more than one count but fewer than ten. The CDR3, as DNA: TGTGCCAGCGGGATACCGGGACAGGGCGGAGGCTACACCTTC. Translated: CASGIPGQGGGYTF. V and J are TRBV6-5 and TRBJ1-2; TRBD1 matches at 9 bases. CDR1 is MNHEY, CDR2 SVGAGI, per germline. The CDR3 has 14 amino acids. Trimming at V came to 8 bases and at J to 8 bases, leaving 12 bases not matched to a gene.

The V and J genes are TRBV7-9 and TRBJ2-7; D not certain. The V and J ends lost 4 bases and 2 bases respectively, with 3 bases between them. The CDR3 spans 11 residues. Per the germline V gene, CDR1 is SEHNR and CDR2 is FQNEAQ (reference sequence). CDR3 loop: CASSSAYEQYF. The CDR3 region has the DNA TGTGCCAGCAGCTCGGCCTACGAGCAGTACTTC.

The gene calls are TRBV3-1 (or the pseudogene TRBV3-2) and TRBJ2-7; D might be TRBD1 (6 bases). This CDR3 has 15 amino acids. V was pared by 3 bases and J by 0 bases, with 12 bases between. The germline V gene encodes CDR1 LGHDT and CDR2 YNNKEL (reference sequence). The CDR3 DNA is TGTGCCAGCAGCCAGACCGGGACACTCTCCTACGAGCAGTACTTC. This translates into CASSQTGTLSYEQYF.

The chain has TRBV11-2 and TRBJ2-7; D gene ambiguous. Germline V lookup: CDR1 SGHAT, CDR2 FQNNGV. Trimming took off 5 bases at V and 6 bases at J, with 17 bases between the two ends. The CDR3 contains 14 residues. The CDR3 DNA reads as TGTGCCAGCAGCCCTCCGATGGTGCGAAGCGAGCAGTACTTC. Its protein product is CASSPPMVRSEQYF.

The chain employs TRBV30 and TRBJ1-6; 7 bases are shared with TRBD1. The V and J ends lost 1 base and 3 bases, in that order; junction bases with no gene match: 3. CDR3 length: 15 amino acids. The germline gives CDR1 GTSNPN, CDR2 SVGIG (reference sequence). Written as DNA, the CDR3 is TGTGCCTGGAGTGCCCGGGACAGCTATAATTCACCCCTCCACTTT. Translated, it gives CAWSARDSYNSPLHF.

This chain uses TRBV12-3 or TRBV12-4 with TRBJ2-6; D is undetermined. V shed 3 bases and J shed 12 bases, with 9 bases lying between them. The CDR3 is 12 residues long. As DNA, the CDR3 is TGTGCCAGCAGTTTCGCGTACTCCGTCCTGACTTTC. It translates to CASSFAYSVLTF.

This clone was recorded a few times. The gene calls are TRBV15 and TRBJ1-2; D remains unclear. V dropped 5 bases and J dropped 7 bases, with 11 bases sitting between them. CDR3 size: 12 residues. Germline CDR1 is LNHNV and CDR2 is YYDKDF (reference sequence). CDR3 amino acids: CATSLRGGGYTF. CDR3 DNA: TGTGCCACCAGCCTCCGGGGAGGTGGCTACACCTTC.

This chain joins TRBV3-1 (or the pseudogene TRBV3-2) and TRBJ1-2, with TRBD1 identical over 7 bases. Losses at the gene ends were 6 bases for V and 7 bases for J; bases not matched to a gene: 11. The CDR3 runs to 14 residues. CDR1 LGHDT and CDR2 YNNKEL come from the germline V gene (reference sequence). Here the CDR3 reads CASRDRATSPGYTF. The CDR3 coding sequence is TGTGCCAGCAGAGACAGGGCCACCTCCCCTGGCTACACCTTC.

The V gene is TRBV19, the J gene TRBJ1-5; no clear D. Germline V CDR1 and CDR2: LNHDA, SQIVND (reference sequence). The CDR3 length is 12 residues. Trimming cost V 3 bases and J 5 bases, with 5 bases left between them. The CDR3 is CASSIMYQPQHF. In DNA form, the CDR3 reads TGTGCCAGTAGTATCATGTATCAGCCCCAGCATTTT.

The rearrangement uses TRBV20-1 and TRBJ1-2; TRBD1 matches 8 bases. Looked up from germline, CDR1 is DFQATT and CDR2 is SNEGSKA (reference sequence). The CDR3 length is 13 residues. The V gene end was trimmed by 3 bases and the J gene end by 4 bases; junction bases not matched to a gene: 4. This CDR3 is CSASFDRGYGYTF. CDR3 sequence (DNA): TGCAGTGCTAGTTTCGACAGGGGCTATGGCTACACCTTC.

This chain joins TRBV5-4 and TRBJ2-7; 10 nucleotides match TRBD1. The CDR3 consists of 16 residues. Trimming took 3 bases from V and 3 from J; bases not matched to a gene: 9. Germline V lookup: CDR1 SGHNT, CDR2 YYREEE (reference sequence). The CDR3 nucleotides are TGTGCCAGCAGCTCCCAGCCCGGGACAGGGGTCTACGAGCAGTACTTC. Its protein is CASSSQPGTGVYEQYF. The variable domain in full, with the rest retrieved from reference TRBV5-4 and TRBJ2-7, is ETGVTQSPTHLIKTRGQQVTLRCSSQSGHNTVSWYQQALGQGPQFIFQYYREEENGRGNFPPRFSGLQFPNYSSELNVNALELDDSALYLCASSSQPGTGVYEQYFGPGTRLTVT.

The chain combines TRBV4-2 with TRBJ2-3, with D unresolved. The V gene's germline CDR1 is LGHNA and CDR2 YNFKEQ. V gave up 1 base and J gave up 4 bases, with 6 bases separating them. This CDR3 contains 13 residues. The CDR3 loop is CASSQGASDTQYF. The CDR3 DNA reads TGTGCCAGCAGCCAAGGGGCGTCAGATACGCAGTATTTT.